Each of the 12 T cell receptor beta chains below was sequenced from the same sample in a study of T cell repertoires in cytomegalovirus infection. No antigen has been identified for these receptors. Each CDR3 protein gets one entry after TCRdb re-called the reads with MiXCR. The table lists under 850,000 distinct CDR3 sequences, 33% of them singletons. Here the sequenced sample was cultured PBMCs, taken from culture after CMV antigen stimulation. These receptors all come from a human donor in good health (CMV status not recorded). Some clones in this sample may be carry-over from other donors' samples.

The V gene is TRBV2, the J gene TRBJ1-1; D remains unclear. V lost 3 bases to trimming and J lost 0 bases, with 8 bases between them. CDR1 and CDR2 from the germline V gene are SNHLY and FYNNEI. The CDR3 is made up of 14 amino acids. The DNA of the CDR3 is TGTGCCAGCAGTGATAAGTCCATGAACACTGAAGCTTTCTTT. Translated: CASSDKSMNTEAFF.

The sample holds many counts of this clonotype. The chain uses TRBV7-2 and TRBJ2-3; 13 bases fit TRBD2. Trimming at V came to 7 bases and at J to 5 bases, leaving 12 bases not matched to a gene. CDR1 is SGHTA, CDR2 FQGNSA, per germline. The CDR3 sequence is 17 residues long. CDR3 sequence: CASTPPGTSGTGDTQYF. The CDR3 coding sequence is TGTGCCAGCACCCCCCCCGGGACTAGCGGGACTGGAGATACGCAGTATTTT.

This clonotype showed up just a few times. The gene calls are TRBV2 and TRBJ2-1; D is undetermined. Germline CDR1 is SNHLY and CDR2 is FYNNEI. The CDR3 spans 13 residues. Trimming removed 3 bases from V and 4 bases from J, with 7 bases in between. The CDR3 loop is CASSDSDYNEQFF. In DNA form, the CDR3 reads TGTGCCAGCAGTGACTCCGATTACAATGAGCAGTTCTTC.

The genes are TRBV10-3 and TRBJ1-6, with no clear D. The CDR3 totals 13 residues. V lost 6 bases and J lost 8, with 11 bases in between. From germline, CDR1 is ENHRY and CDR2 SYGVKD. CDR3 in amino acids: CAIRDIGDSPLHF. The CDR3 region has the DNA TGTGCCATCAGAGACATCGGTGATTCACCCCTCCACTTT.

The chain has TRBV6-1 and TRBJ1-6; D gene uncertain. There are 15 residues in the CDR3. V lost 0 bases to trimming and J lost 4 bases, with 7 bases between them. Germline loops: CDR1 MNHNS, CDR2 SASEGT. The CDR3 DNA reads TGTGCCAGCAGTGAAGCGGGCAGGTATAATTCACCCCTCCACTTT. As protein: CASSEAGRYNSPLHF.

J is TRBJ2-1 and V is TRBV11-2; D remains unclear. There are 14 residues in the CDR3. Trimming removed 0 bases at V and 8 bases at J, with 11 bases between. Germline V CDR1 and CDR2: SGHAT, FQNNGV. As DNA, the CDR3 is TGTGCCAGCAGCTTAGATCCCAATGGGGATGAGCAGTTCTTC. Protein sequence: CASSLDPNGDEQFF. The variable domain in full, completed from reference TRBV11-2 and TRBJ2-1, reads EAGVAQSPRYKIIEKRQSVAFWCNPISGHATLYWYQQILGQGPKLLIQFQNNGVVDDSQLPKDRFSAERLKGVDSTLKIQPAKLEDSAVYLCASSLDPNGDEQFFGPGTRLTVL.

CDR3 coding DNA: TGTGCCAGCAGCTTAAATTGGTTGGTTTATCAGCCCCAGCATTTT. This translates into CASSLNWLVYQPQHF. The chain carries TRBV7-8 and TRBJ1-5; D is unclear. The CDR3 runs 15 residues. V lost 2 bases and J lost 5, with 13 bases in between. Germline lookup yields CDR1 SGHVS and CDR2 FQNEAQ.

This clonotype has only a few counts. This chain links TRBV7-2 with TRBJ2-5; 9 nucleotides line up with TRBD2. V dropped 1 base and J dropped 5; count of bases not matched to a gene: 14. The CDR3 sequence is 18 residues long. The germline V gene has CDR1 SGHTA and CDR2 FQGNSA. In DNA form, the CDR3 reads TGTGCCAGCAGCTTAGGGGCCCTAGCGGGAAGGAGCGGGGAGACCCAGTACTTC. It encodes CASSLGALAGRSGETQYF.

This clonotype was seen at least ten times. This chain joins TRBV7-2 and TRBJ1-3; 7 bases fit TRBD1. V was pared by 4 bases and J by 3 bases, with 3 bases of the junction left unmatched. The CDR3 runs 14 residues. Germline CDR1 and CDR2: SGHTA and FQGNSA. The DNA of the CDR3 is TGTGCCAGCAGCTCAGGGACAGATGGAAACACCATATATTTT. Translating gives CASSSGTDGNTIYF. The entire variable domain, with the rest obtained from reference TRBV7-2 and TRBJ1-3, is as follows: GAGVSQSPSNKVTEKGKDVELRCDPISGHTALYWYRQSLGQGLEFLIYFQGNSAPDKSGLPSDRFSAERTGGSVSTLTIQRTQQEDSAVYLCASSSGTDGNTIYFGEGSWLTVV.

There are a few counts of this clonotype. The CDR3 DNA is TGTGCCAGCAGTGAACAGGGTTTCAGTCCCTACGAGCAGTACTTC. This gives the protein CASSEQGFSPYEQYF. V gene TRBV6-1 combines with J gene TRBJ2-7, with a possible D match to TRBD1 (5 bases). Germline values: CDR1 MNHNS, CDR2 SASEGT. The V end was cut by 2 bases, the J end by 2 bases, with 13 bases between. The CDR3 has 15 residues.

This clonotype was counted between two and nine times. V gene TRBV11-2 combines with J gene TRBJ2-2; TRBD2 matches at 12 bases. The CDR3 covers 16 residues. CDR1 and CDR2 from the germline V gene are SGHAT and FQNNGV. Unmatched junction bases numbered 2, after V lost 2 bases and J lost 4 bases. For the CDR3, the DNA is TGTGCCAGCAGCTTAAGGGGACTAGCGGGCACCGGGGAGCTGTTTTTT. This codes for CASSLRGLAGTGELFF.

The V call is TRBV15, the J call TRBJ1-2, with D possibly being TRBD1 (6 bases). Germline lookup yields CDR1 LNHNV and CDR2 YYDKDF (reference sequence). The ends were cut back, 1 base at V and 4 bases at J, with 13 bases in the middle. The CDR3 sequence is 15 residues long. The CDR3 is CATSRGGGQIYGYTF. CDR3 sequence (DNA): TGTGCCACCAGCAGAGGGGGAGGACAGATCTATGGCTACACCTTC.